This T cell receptor (beta chain) was obtained from a study of T cells in Graves' hyperthyroidism and ophthalmopathy. Study-level results: Most thyroid-expanded clonotypes above 0.001 were also found in blood. A model of 13 V-J features distinguished ophthalmopathy from stable hyperthyroidism.

Details on this clonotype: Its antigen is unknown.

V lost 8 bases, J lost 0 bases, and 8 bases stayed unmatched. This CDR3 contains 15 residues. The germline gives CDR1 MGHRA, CDR2 YSYEKL. There were TCR beta CDR3 regions amplified from RNA transcripts. In the first-round RT-PCR of the TCR CDR3, the HTBI primer set was used. Each CDR3 protein gets one entry after TCRdb re-called the multiplex PCR reads with MiXCR. This sample has 500,000 to 750,000 distinct CDR3 sequences; 46% occur once, and the top ten carry about 8.3%. Stable disease denoted Graves' hyperthyroidism without ophthalmopathy progression within 18 months. In patients aged 18 to 65, hyperthyroidism was newly diagnosed, with duration under 2 months.

Input material: peripheral blood or thyroid tissue (not recorded which). The receptor was derived from a woman under 30 with Graves' hyperthyroidism. This sequence joins TRBV4-1 and TRBJ2-7; 9 positions agree with TRBD2. CDR3 sequence reads: CASRTLAGVSYEQYF. DNA of the CDR3: TGCGCCAGCCGAACCTTAGCGGGGGTCTCCTACGAGCAGTACTTC.